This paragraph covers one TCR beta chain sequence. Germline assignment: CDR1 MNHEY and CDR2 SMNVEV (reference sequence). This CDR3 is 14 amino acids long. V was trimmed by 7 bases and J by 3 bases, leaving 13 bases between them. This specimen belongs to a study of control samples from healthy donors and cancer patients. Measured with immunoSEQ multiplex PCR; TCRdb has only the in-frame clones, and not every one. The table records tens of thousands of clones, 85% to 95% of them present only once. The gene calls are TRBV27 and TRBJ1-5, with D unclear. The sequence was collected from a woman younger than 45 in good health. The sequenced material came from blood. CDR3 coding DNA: TGTGCCAGCAAACGGAACGGAAACAATCAGCCCCAGCATTTT. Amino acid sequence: CASKRNGNNQPQHF.